This T cell receptor (beta chain) derives from a study of control samples from healthy donors and cancer patients (dated by TCRdb to the early 2020s). Receptor amplification or capture employed the immunoSEQ multiplex PCR assay. Not all clones reach the TCRdb copy of this immuneACCESS table, which keeps in-frame sequences only. Checked studies attribute under half of the gap to unresolved V genes and leave the rest unexplained. The sample yields 130,000 or so clones; roughly 87% were counted once. More than 8% of the sample belongs to the ten largest clones. Remarks on this clone: The specificity of this receptor is unknown. Base qualities are not at hand, and no much larger clone is one base apart.

The germline ends are 24 bases apart after V is trimmed by 7 bases and J by 2 bases. Taken from the germline V gene, the CDR1 and CDR2 loops are SGHRS and YFSETQ. Reading from cysteine to phenylalanine, the CDR3 counts 17 amino acids. Only the CDR3 DNA is retained, 51 bases long and in frame from the first base. Material: blood. This receptor was identified in a man aged 35 to 55 in good health. Recombination joined TRBV5-1 with TRBJ2-5, with TRBD1 perhaps the D gene, on 6 matching bases. The CDR3 region has the sequence CASLGTSGSHEQETQYF. Read as DNA, the sequence is TGCGCCAGCCTAGGGACAAGTGGAAGCCATGAACAAGAGACCCAGTACTTC.